The sequence of this T cell receptor beta chain was determined in a study of T cell responses to AZD1222 COVID-19 vaccine. Using immunoSEQ multiplex PCR, the repertoire was profiled, and TCRdb retains in-frame clones only, with some absent. The data hold 200,000 to 300,000 clones, with over 85% observed a single time. The CDR3 has 13 residues. Trimming cost V 2 bases and J 6 bases, with 6 bases left between them. Germline CDR1 is SGHTS and CDR2 is YDEGEE. The sequences come from peripheral blood, collected on day 0 of AZD1222 vaccination. The chain uses TRBV5-8 and TRBJ1-6, with D uncertain. The sequence came from an adult in good health. The CDR3: CASSFERNSPLHF. CDR3 sequence (DNA): TGTGCCAGCAGCTTTGAGCGTAATTCACCCCTCCACTTT.